Following are 19 T cell receptor beta chains from one sample sequenced in a study of blood T cell repertoires in COVID-19. The table came from immunoSEQ multiplex PCR; TCRdb's copy has only in-frame clones and leaves some out. The profile shows around 160,000 clones, approximately 80% of them singletons. The sequencing sample was made of peripheral blood. Every receptor here comes from a man in his 60s with active or convalescent COVID-19.

The chain carries TRBV24-1 and TRBJ2-3, with a weak D call TRBD2 (5 bases). This CDR3 is built from 15 residues. CDR1 and CDR2 from the germline V gene are KGHDR and SFDVKD. With 9 bases removed from V and 7 bases from J, the gap between germline ends came to 22 bases. CDR3 coding DNA: TGTGCCACCGCCGGTGCCGGCTTCGCGGACTATACGCAGTATTTT. Its protein product is CATAGAGFADYTQYF.

The V and J genes are TRBV11-2 and TRBJ1-1; a possible D gene is TRBD1 (6 bases). Per the germline V gene, CDR1 is SGHAT and CDR2 is FQNNGV. CDR3 length equals 15 residues. Trimming cost V 6 bases and J 3 bases, with 17 bases left between them. CDR3 sequence reads: CASSSTGNLDTEAFF. CDR3 nucleotide sequence: TGTGCCAGCAGTTCCACAGGGAATTTGGACACTGAAGCTTTCTTT. The variable domain in full, with the rest retrieved from reference TRBV11-2 and TRBJ1-1, is EAGVAQSPRYKIIEKRQSVAFWCNPISGHATLYWYQQILGQGPKLLIQFQNNGVVDDSQLPKDRFSAERLKGVDSTLKIQPAKLEDSAVYLCASSSTGNLDTEAFFGQGTRLTVV.

This clone was seen repeatedly, ten times or more. V gene TRBV7-9 combines with J gene TRBJ2-5, with D maybe TRBD1 (5 bases). Trimming left V 5 bases short and J 7 bases short, with 17 bases between. The germline CDR1 and CDR2 sequences are SEHNR and FQNEAQ (reference sequence). CDR3 size: 14 residues. The CDR3 loop is CASSPGRAFVTQYF. In DNA, the CDR3 is TGTGCCAGCAGCCCCGGCAGGGCTTTCGTGACCCAGTACTTC.

The rearrangement uses TRBV9 and TRBJ2-7; possibly TRBD1 for D (6 bases). Trimming took 3 bases from V and 2 from J, leaving 12 bases between them. CDR3 length: 14 amino acids. Germline CDR1 reads SGDLS; CDR2 reads YYNGEE. CDR3 nucleotides: TGTGCCAGCAGCGGGACAGCTGGGACCTACGAGCAGTACTTC. Its protein is CASSGTAGTYEQYF.

This clone was counted only a few times. The J gene is TRBJ1-5, the V gene TRBV12-3 or TRBV12-4; the D is unclear. The CDR3 contains 13 residues. The V gene lost 2 bases and the J gene lost 10 bases, with 12 bases spanning the gap. The CDR3 is CASSLPGAGPQHF. The CDR3 DNA reads TGTGCCAGCAGTTTACCGGGCGCGGGACCCCAGCATTTT.

The chain employs TRBV10-3 and TRBJ1-1; D not resolved. Germline CDR1 ENHRY, CDR2 SYGVKD. The V gene lost 0 bases and the J gene lost 0 bases, with 20 bases spanning the gap. The CDR3 loop spans 19 amino acids. The CDR3 DNA follows: TGTGCCATCAGTGAGTCGACCCCCGGAATGACAACTTTGAACACTGAAGCTTTCTTT. This gives the protein CAISESTPGMTTLNTEAFF.

This chain links TRBV10-3 with TRBJ2-5, with D perhaps TRBD2 (6 bases). Germline V gene data show CDR1 as ENHRY and CDR2 as SYGVKD. This CDR3 spans 13 amino acids. V was pared by 4 bases and J by 5 bases, with 11 bases between. DNA of the CDR3: TGTGCCATCAGTGGCGGGGCTGGGGAGACCCAGTACTTC. Its translation is CAISGGAGETQYF.

This clone was picked up many times. CDR3: CASSPGIRRTYEQYF. CDR3 DNA sequence: TGTGCCAGCTCACCAGGGATCCGGAGGACCTACGAGCAGTACTTC. The J gene is TRBJ2-7, the V gene TRBV18; TRBD2 might be the D (5 bases). V was cut by 2 bases and J by 2 bases, with 13 bases left in between. From germline, CDR1 is KGHSH and CDR2 LQKENI. The CDR3 is made up of 15 amino acids. Using reference TRBV18 and TRBJ2-7 for the parts outside the CDR3, the full variable domain is NAGVMQNPRHLVRRRGQEARLRCSPMKGHSHVYWYRQLPEEGLKFMVYLQKENIIDESGMPKERFSAEFPKEGPSILRIQQVVRGDSAAYFCASSPGIRRTYEQYFGPGTRLTVT.

The chain combines TRBV7-8 with TRBJ1-1; D unclear. V lost 1 base, J lost 11 bases, and 11 bases lay in between. The CDR3 extends over 12 amino acids. The germline V gene has CDR1 SGHVS and CDR2 FQNEAQ. As DNA, the CDR3 is TGTGCCAGCAGCTTAGACCGGGGATGGGCTTTCTTT. Translating gives CASSLDRGWAFF.

The chain uses TRBV3-1 (or the pseudogene TRBV3-2) and TRBJ1-1; 7 nucleotides match TRBD1. Germline V lookup: CDR1 LGHDT, CDR2 YNNKEL (reference sequence). The CDR3 is 16 residues long. The V gene end was trimmed by 4 bases and the J gene end by 0 bases; junction bases not matched to a gene: 8. The CDR3 here is CASSPHRGDVNTEAFF. CDR3 DNA: TGTGCCAGCAGCCCCCACAGGGGTGATGTGAACACTGAAGCTTTCTTT.

This clone showed up just a few times. V usage is TRBV5-1 and J usage is TRBJ1-1, with D maybe TRBD1 (6 bases). V was shortened by 5 bases and J by 1 base, with 6 bases between the two germline ends. Germline loops: CDR1 SGHRS, CDR2 YFSETQ. The CDR3 is 12 residues long. This CDR3 reads CASRQGNTEAFF. CDR3 sequence (DNA): TGCGCCAGCAGACAGGGGAACACTGAAGCTTTCTTT.

In its sample, this clone was seen a few times. The chain couples TRBV9 to TRBJ1-1, with D perhaps matching TRBD1 (6 bases). CDR3 length equals 15 residues. Germline CDR1 and CDR2: SGDLS and YYNGEE. V was cut by 4 bases and J by 6 bases, with 19 bases left in between. The CDR3 DNA follows: TGTGCCAGCAGCTCCCAAACTACAGGGAGTCCTGAAGCTTTCTTT. Translation: CASSSQTTGSPEAFF.

The chain combines TRBV27 with TRBJ2-7, with unresolved D. Trimming left V 2 bases short and J 2 bases short, with 7 bases between. The CDR3 extends over 13 amino acids. Looked up from germline, CDR1 is MNHEY and CDR2 is SMNVEV (reference sequence). CDR3 in DNA: TGTGCCAGCAGTTTAAAAGCCCCCTACGAGCAGTACTTC. Its translation: CASSLKAPYEQYF.

The chain uses TRBV7-2 and TRBJ1-2; 9 bases map to TRBD1. Per the germline V gene, CDR1 is SGHTA and CDR2 is FQGNSA. CDR3 length equals 13 residues. V lost 2 bases to trimming and J lost 9 bases; unmatched junction nucleotides: 4. CDR3 protein: CASSLKGTGSYTF. The CDR3 nucleotides are TGTGCCAGCAGCTTAAAGGGGACAGGGAGCTACACCTTC.

J is TRBJ2-1 and V is TRBV7-3, with TRBD2 identical over 7 bases. CDR1 is SGHTA and CDR2 is FQGTGA in the germline V gene. V lost 0 bases to trimming and J lost 8 bases; unmatched junction nucleotides: 7. This CDR3 region has 15 residues. CDR3 nucleotide sequence: TGTGCCAGCAGCTTAACGGCGGGAGAAGGAGATGAGCAGTTCTTC. It codes for CASSLTAGEGDEQFF.

The V call is TRBV10-3, the J call TRBJ2-7, with 7 bases matching TRBD2. The V and J ends lost 0 bases and 2 bases, in that order; junction bases with no gene match: 7. The CDR3 is 16 residues long. Germline values: CDR1 ENHRY, CDR2 SYGVKD. The CDR3 DNA sequence: TGTGCCATCAGTGAGTCGGGGCGGGAGTTCGCCTACGAGCAGTACTTC. Amino acids: CAISESGREFAYEQYF.

V usage is TRBV29-1 and J usage is TRBJ2-5; maybe TRBD2 (7 bases). The CDR3 length is 14 residues. The germline V gene encodes CDR1 SQVTM and CDR2 ANQGSEA. Trimming shortened V by 1 base and J by 3 bases, and 12 bases separated the two germline ends. The CDR3 is CSVEVGGGKETQYF. Written as DNA, the CDR3 is TGCAGCGTTGAAGTAGGCGGGGGCAAAGAGACCCAGTACTTC.

The chain carries TRBV18 and TRBJ1-5; TRBD1 aligns across 7 bases. Unmatched junction bases numbered 3, after V lost 2 bases and J lost 2 bases. Germline values: CDR1 KGHSH, CDR2 LQKENI. This CDR3 region has 15 residues. In nucleotides, the CDR3 is TGTGCCAGCTCACCAGGGACAGTCCGCAATCAGCCCCAGCATTTT. Translated, it gives CASSPGTVRNQPQHF.

V is TRBV3-1 (or the pseudogene TRBV3-2) and J is TRBJ1-2, with D uncertain. Germline-derived CDR1 and CDR2 are LGHDT and YNNKEL (reference sequence). CDR3 length: 12 amino acids. V was pared by 1 base and J by 10 bases, with 10 bases between. CDR3 DNA: TGTGCCAGCAGCCAAGGACGGGGAGACTACACCTTC. Its protein is CASSQGRGDYTF.